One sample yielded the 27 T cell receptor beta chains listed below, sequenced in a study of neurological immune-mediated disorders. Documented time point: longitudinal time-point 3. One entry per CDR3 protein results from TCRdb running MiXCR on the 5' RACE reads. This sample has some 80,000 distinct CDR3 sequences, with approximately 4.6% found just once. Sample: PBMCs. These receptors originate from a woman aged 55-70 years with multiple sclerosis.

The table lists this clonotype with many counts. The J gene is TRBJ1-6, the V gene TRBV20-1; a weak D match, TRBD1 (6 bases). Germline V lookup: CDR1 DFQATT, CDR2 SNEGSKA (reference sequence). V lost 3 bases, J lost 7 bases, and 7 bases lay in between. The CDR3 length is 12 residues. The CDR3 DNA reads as TGCAGTGCTAGGAGGGGGAATTCACCCCTCCACTTT. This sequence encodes CSARRGNSPLHF.

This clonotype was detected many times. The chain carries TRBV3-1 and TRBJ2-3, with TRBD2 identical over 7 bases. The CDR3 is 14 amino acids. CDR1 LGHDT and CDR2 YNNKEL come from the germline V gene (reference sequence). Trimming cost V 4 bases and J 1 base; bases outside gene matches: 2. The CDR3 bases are TGTGCCAGCAGCCGGGACTACGGCACAGATACGCAGTATTTT. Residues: CASSRDYGTDTQYF.

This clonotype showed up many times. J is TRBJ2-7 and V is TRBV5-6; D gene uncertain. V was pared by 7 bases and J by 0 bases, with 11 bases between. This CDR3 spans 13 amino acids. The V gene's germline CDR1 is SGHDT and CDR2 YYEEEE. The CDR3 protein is CASSGFSSYEQYF. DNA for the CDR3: TGTGCCAGCTCTGGGTTTAGCTCCTACGAGCAGTACTTC. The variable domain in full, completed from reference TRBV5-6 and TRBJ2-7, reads DAGVTQSPTHLIKTRGQQVTLRCSPKSGHDTVSWYQQALGQGPQFIFQYYEEEERQRGNFPDRFSGHQFPNYSSELNVNALLLGDSALYLCASSGFSSYEQYFGPGTRLTVT.

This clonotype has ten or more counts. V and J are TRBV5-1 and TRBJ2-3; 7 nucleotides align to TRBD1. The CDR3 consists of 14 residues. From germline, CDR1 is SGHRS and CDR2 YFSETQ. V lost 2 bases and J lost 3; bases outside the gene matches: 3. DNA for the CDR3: TGCGCCAGCAGCTTACAGGGGTGGACAGATACGCAGTATTTT. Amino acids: CASSLQGWTDTQYF.

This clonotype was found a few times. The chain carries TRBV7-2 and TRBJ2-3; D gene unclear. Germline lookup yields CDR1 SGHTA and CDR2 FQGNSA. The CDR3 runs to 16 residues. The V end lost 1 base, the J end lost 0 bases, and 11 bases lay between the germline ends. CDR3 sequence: CASSLGGGPSTDTQYF. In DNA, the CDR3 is TGTGCCAGCAGCTTAGGGGGTGGGCCCAGCACAGATACGCAGTATTTT.

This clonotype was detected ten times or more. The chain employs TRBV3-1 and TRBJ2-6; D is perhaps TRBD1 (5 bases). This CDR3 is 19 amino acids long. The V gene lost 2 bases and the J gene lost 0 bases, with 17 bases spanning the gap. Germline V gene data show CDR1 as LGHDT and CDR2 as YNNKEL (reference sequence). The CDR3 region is CASSQRRQSIPSGANVLTF. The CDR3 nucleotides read TGTGCCAGCAGCCAAAGACGACAGTCGATTCCCTCTGGGGCCAACGTCCTGACTTTC. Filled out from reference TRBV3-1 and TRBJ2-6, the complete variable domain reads DTAVSQTPKYLVTQMGNDKSIKCEQNLGHDTMYWYKQDSKKFLKIMFSYNNKELIINETVPNRFSPKSPDKAHLNLHINSLELGDSAVYFCASSQRRQSIPSGANVLTFGAGSRLTVL.

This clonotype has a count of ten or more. CDR3 DNA: TGTGCCACCAGCAGGGGCGGACAGAACTACGAGCAGTACTTC. Translating it yields CATSRGGQNYEQYF. The chain links TRBV15 to TRBJ2-7; tentative D call: TRBD1 (6 bases). This CDR3 is built from 14 residues. The V end lost 3 bases, the J end lost 3 bases, and 12 bases lay between the germline ends. The germline V gene encodes CDR1 LNHNV and CDR2 YYDKDF (reference sequence).

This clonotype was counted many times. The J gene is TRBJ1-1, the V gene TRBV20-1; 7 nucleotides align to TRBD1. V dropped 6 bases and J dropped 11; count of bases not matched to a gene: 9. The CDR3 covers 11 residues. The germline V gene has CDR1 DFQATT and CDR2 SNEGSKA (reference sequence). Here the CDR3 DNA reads TGCAGTGCGCCTCGACAGGGACGGGCTTTCTTT. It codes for CSAPRQGRAFF.

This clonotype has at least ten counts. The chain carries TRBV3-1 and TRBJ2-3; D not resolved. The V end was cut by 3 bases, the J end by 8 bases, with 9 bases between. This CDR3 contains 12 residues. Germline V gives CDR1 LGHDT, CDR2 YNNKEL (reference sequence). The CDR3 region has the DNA TGTGCCAGCAGCCAGATTGTTGGTACGCAGTATTTT. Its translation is CASSQIVGTQYF.

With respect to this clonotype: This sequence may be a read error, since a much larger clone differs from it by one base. The CDR3 reads CANSLGTFYEQYF. The CDR3 bases are TGCGCCAACAGCCTCGGGACCTTTTACGAGCAGTACTTC. The chain is built from TRBV5-1 and TRBJ2-7; D could derive from TRBD1 or TRBD2 (5 bases each). Germline V gene data show CDR1 as SGHRS and CDR2 as YFSETQ. The CDR3 is 13 amino acids. Full variable domain (rest looked up from reference TRBV5-1 and TRBJ2-7): KAGVTQTPRYLIKTRGQQVTLSCSPISGHRSVSWYQQTPGQGLQFLFEYFSETQRNKGNFPGRFSGRQFSNSRSEMNVSTLELGDSALYLCANSLGTFYEQYFGPGTRLTVT.

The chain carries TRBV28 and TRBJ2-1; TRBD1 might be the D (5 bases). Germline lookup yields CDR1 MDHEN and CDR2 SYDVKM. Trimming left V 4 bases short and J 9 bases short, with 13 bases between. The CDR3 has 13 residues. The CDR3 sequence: CASSSFRVPEQFF. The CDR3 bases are TGTGCCAGCAGTTCTTTCAGGGTTCCTGAGCAGTTCTTC. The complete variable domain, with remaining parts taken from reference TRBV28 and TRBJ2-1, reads DVKVTQSSRYLVKRTGEKVFLECVQDMDHENMFWYRQDPGLGLRLIYFSYDVKMKEKGDIPEGYSVSREKKERFSLILESASTNQTSMYLCASSSFRVPEQFFGPGTRLTVL.

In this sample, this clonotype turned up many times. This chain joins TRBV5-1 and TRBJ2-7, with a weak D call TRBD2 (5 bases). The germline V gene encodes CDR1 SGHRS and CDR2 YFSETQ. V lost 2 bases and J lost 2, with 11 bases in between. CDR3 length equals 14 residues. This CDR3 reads CASSLPSPAYEQYF. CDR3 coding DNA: TGCGCCAGCAGCTTACCTAGCCCTGCCTACGAGCAGTACTTC.

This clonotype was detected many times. CDR3 region: CASKKGTAHNQPQHF. The DNA for the CDR3 is TGTGCCAGCAAAAAAGGGACAGCCCACAATCAGCCCCAGCATTTT. The chain links TRBV12-3 or TRBV12-4 to TRBJ1-5; 7 bases match TRBD1. The CDR3 covers 15 residues. V shed 7 bases and J 3 bases; nucleotides not matched to a gene: 9.

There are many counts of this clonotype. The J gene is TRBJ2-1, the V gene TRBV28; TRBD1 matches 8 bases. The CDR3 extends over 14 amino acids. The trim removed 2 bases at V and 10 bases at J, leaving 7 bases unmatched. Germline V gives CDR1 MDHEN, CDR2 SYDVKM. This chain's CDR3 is CASSLITGGREQFF. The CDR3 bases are TGTGCCAGCAGTTTAATCACAGGGGGGCGAGAGCAGTTCTTC.

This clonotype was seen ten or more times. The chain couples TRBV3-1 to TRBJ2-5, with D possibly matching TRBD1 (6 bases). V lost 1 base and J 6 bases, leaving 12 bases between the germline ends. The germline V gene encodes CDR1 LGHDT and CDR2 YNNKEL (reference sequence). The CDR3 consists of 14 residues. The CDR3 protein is CASSQGRGRKTQYF. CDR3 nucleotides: TGTGCCAGCAGCCAAGGAAGGGGGAGAAAGACCCAGTACTTC.

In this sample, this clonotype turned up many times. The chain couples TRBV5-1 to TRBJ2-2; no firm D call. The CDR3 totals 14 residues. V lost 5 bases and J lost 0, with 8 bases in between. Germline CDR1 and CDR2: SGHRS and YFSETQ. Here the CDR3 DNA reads TGCGCCAGCAGAACTGGCTCGAACACCGGGGAGCTGTTTTTT. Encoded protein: CASRTGSNTGELFF.

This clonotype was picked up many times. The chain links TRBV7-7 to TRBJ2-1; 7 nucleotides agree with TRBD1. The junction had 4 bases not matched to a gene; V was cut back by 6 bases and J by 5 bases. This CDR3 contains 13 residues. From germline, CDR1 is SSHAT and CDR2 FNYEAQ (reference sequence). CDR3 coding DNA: TGTGCCAGCAGTAAGGACAGGAACAATGAGCAGTTCTTC. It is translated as CASSKDRNNEQFF.

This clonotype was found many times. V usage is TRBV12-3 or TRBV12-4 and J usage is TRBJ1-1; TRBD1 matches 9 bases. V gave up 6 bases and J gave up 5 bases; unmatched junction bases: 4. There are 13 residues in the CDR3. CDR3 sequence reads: CASSTGGRTEAFF. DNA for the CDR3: TGTGCCAGCAGCACAGGGGGCCGGACTGAAGCTTTCTTT.

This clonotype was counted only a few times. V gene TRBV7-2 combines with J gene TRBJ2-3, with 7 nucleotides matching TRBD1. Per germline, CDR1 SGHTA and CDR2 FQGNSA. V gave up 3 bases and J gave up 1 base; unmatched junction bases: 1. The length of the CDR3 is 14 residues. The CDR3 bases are TGTGCCAGCAGCTTTGGACAGGGCACAGATACGCAGTATTTT. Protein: CASSFGQGTDTQYF. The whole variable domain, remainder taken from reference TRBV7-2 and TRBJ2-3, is GAGVSQSPSNKVTEKGKDVELRCDPISGHTALYWYRQSLGQGLEFLIYFQGNSAPDKSGLPSDRFSAERTGGSVSTLTIQRTQQEDSAVYLCASSFGQGTDTQYFGPGTRLTVL.

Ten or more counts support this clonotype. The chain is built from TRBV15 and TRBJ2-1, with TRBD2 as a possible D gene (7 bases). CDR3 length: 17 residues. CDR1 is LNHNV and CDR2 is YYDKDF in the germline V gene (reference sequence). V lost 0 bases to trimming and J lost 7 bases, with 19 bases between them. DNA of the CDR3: TGTGCCACCAGCAGAGATTTGAATGCGGGGGCGGGAAATGAGCAGTTCTTC. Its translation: CATSRDLNAGAGNEQFF.

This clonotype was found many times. The CDR3: CASSLGDTHTEAFF. The CDR3, as DNA: TGCGCCAGCAGCTTGGGGGACACCCACACTGAAGCTTTCTTT. The chain uses TRBV5-1 and TRBJ1-1; a weak D match, TRBD1 (6 bases). Deletions cut 0 bases from V and 3 bases from J, with 9 bases between. The CDR3 consists of 14 residues. Germline V lookup: CDR1 SGHRS, CDR2 YFSETQ.

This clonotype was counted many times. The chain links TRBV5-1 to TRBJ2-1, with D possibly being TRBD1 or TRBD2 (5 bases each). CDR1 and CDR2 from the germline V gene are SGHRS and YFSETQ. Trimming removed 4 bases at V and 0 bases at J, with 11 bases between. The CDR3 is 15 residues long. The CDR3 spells CASSGAGSSYNEQFF. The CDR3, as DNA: TGCGCCAGCAGCGGGGCTGGGAGCTCCTACAATGAGCAGTTCTTC.

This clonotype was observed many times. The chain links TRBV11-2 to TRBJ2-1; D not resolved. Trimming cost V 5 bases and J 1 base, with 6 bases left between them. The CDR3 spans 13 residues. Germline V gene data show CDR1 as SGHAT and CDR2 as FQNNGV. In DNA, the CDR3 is TGTGCCAGCAGCACCTTTTCCTACAATGAGCAGTTCTTC. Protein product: CASSTFSYNEQFF. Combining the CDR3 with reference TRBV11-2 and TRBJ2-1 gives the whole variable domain EAGVAQSPRYKIIEKRQSVAFWCNPISGHATLYWYQQILGQGPKLLIQFQNNGVVDDSQLPKDRFSAERLKGVDSTLKIQPAKLEDSAVYLCASSTFSYNEQFFGPGTRLTVL.

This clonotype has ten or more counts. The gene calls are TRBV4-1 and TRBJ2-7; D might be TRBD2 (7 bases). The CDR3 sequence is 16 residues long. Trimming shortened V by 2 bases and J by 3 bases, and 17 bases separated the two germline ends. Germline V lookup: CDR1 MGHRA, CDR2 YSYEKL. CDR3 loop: CASSQLGGRRIYEQYF. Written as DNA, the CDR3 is TGCGCCAGCAGCCAACTGGGGGGGCGCCGGATCTACGAGCAGTACTTC.

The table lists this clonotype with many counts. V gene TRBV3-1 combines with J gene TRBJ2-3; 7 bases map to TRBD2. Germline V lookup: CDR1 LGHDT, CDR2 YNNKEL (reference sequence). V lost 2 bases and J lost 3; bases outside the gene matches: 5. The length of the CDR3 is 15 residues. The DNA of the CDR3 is TGTGCCAGCAGCCAACCCAGCGGGGCTACAGATACGCAGTATTTT. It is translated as CASSQPSGATDTQYF.

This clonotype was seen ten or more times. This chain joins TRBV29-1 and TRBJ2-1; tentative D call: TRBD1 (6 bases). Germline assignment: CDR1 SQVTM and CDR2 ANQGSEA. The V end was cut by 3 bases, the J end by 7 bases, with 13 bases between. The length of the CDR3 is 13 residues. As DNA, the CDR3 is TGCAGCGTTGATTACAGGGTTCGGAATGAGCAGTTCTTC. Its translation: CSVDYRVRNEQFF.

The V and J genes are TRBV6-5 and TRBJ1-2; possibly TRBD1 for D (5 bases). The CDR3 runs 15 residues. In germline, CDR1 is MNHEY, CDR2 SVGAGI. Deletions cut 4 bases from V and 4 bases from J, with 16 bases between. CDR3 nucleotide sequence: TGTGCCAGCAGTTCACCCTCGGGACGGACCTATGGCTACACCTTC. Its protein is CASSSPSGRTYGYTF.